This TCR beta chain is from a study of T cell responses to AZD1222 COVID-19 vaccine. Data came from immunoSEQ multiplex PCR; TCRdb stores just in-frame clones and leaves some out. This sample has roughly 67,000 clones, with about 88% found just once. Germline V gene sequence: CDR1 LGHDT, CDR2 YNNKEL (reference sequence). The V gene end was trimmed by 4 bases and the J gene end by 7 bases; junction bases not matched to a gene: 7. The CDR3 covers 16 residues. The chain carries TRBV3-1 (or the pseudogene TRBV3-2) and TRBJ2-2; 12 positions agree with TRBD2. The sequenced sample was peripheral blood, obtained on day 0 of AZD1222 vaccination. This receptor was identified in an adult in good health. CDR3 protein: CASSRRTSGTFGELFF. DNA for the CDR3: TGTGCCAGCAGCCGAAGGACTAGCGGGACCTTCGGGGAGCTGTTTTTT.